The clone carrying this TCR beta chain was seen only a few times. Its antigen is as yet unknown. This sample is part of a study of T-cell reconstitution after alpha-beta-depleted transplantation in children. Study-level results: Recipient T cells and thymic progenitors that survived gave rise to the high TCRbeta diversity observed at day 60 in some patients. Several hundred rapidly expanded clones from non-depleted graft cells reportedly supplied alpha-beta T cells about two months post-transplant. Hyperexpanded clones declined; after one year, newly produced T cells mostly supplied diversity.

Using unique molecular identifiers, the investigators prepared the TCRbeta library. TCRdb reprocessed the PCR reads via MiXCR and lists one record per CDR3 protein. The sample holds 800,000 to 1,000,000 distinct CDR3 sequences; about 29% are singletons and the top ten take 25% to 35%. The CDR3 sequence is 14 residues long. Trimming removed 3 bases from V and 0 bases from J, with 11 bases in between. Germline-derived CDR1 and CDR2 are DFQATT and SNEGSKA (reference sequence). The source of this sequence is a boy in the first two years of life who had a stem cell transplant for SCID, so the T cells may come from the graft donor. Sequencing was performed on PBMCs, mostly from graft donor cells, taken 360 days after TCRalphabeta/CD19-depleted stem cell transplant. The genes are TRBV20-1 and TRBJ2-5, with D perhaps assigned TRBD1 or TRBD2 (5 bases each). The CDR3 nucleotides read TGCAGTGCTAGTAGCCGGGGACACCAAGAGACCCAGTACTTC. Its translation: CSASSRGHQETQYF.